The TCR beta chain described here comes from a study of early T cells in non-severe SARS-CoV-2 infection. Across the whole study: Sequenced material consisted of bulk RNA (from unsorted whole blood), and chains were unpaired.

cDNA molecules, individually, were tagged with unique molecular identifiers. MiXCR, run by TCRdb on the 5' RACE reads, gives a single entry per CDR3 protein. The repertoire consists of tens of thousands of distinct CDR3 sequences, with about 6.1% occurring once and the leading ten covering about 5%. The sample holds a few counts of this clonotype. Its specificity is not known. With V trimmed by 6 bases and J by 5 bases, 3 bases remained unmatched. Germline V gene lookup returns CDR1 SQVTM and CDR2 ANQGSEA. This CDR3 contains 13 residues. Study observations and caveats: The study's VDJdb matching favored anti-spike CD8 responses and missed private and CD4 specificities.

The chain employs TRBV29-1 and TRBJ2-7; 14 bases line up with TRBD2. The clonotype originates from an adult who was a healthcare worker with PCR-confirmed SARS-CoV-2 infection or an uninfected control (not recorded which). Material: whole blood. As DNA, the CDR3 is TGCAGCGTAGGGACTAGCGGGAGAAACGAGCAGTACTTC. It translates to CSVGTSGRNEQYF.